These T cell receptor beta chains were read from a single sample in a study of cytomegalovirus exposure and HLA in healthy donors. Measured with immunoSEQ multiplex PCR; TCRdb has only the in-frame clones, and not every one. The sample is made up of about 79,000 clones, and the top ten hold about 4.2% of it. The sequenced sample was PBMCs. These receptors were collected from a man aged 30 to 39 in good health and CMV-seronegative. Both conserved end residues are part of each CDR3. The D gene is left open where the match is weak.

D,V,J,CDR3,DNA
-,TRBV10-1,TRBJ2-7,CATKQGYEQYF,TGCGCCACCAAACAGGGTTACGAGCAGTACTTC
-,TRBV25-1,TRBJ1-5,CASSGGVGQPQHF,TGTGCCAGCAGTGGGGGGGTGGGTCAGCCCCAGCATTTT
-,TRBV2,TRBJ1-2,CASSPGPSYGYTF,TGTGCCAGCAGTCCTGGGCCTTCATATGGCTACACCTTC
-,TRBV5-1,TRBJ2-1,CATSGGGVEQFF,TGCGCCACCTCAGGAGGGGGCGTAGAGCAGTTCTTC
TRBD2,TRBV9,TRBJ2-7,CASSAGLAGYEQYF,TGTGCCAGCAGCGCAGGACTAGCGGGGTACGAGCAGTACTTC
-,TRBV6-1,TRBJ1-2,CASSEGGYYGYTF,TGTGCCAGCAGTGAAGGAGGGTACTATGGCTACACCTTC
TRBD2,TRBV7-3,TRBJ2-1,CASSLMGSGGPDEQFF,TGTGCCAGCAGCTTAATGGGTAGCGGGGGCCCGGATGAGCAGTTCTTC
-,TRBV9,TRBJ1-1,CASSVGSMNTEAFF,TGTGCCAGCAGCGTAGGTTCCATGAACACTGAAGCTTTCTTT
TRBD2,TRBV5-4,TRBJ2-1,CASRREISSYNEQFF,TGTGCCAGCAGGCGGGAGATTAGCTCCTACAATGAGCAGTTCTTC
-,TRBV13,TRBJ2-7,CASSLLGGYSYEQYF,TGTGCCAGCAGCTTATTGGGGGGATACTCCTACGAGCAGTACTTC
-,TRBV4-1,TRBJ1-1,CASSQGPGHPNTEAFF,TGCGCCAGCAGCCAAGGCCCCGGACACCCGAACACTGAAGCTTTCTTT
-,TRBV6-1,TRBJ1-5,CASSPGRSQPQHF,TGTGCCAGCAGTCCTGGGAGATCTCAGCCCCAGCATTTT
-,TRBV27,TRBJ2-7,CASRLPTGLESYEQYF,TGTGCCAGCAGGCTCCCAACAGGGCTGGAGTCCTACGAGCAGTACTTC
-,TRBV4-2,TRBJ2-3,CAISDPGRKEDTQYF,TGTGCCATCAGTGATCCGGGTCGAAAAGAGGATACGCAGTATTTT
-,TRBV18,TRBJ2-4,CASSPDLGKNIQYF,TGTGCCAGCTCTCCAGATCTAGGCAAAAACATTCAGTACTTC
-,TRBV6-6,TRBJ1-3,CASSFSGPRGGNTIYF,TGTGCCAGCAGCTTCTCCGGGCCCCGAGGGGGAAACACCATATATTTT
TRBD1,TRBV7-3,TRBJ2-4,CASSWADRGKNIQYF,TGTGCCAGCAGCTGGGCAGACAGGGGCAAAAACATTCAGTACTTC
TRBD2,TRBV9,TRBJ2-1,CASSVESGAYNEQFF,TGTGCCAGCAGCGTAGAAAGCGGGGCCTACAATGAGCAGTTCTTC
TRBD1,TRBV27,TRBJ2-2,CASRDRAVTGELFF,TGTGCCAGCCGGGACAGGGCCGTCACCGGGGAGCTGTTTTTT
-,TRBV19,TRBJ2-7,CASSLTERGYEQYF,TGTGCCAGTAGTTTGACAGAACGAGGCTACGAGCAGTACTTC
-,TRBV7-9,TRBJ2-1,CASSLERHSSYNEQFF,TGTGCCAGCAGCTTAGAACGTCACAGCTCCTACAATGAGCAGTTCTTC
-,TRBV5-1,TRBJ2-7,CASSFGSGALDEQYF,TGCGCCAGCAGCTTTGGGTCGGGAGCTCTCGACGAGCAGTACTTC
-,TRBV5-1,TRBJ2-5,CASSLLSQETQYF,TGCGCCAGCAGCTTGCTCAGCCAAGAGACCCAGTACTTC
TRBD2,TRBV5-1,TRBJ2-1,CASSLEAGGPGEQFF,TGCGCCAGCAGCTTGGAAGCGGGGGGGCCTGGTGAGCAGTTCTTC
TRBD1,TRBV27,TRBJ1-2,CASSRDSYYGYTF,TGTGCCAGCAGTAGGGACAGCTACTATGGCTACACCTTC
TRBD2,TRBV5-1,TRBJ2-5,CASGFSGSTETQYF,TGCGCCAGCGGTTTTAGCGGGAGTACAGAGACCCAGTACTTC
TRBD1,TRBV27,TRBJ1-2,CASSGQGDYGYTF,TGTGCCAGCAGTGGACAGGGTGACTATGGCTACACCTTC
TRBD2,TRBV4-2,TRBJ2-3,CASSQDLASGGVLGWPDTQYF,TGTGCCAGCAGCCAAGATCTCGCTAGCGGGGGGGTATTAGGCTGGCCAGATACGCAGTATTTT
-,TRBV4-2,TRBJ1-6,CASSQGGDDSPLHF,TGTGCCAGCAGCCAAGGGGGGGATGATTCACCCCTCCACTTT
TRBD1,TRBV7-9,TRBJ1-1,CASTIGTGKNTEAFF,TGTGCCAGCACGATTGGGACAGGGAAGAACACTGAAGCTTTCTTT
TRBD1,TRBV18,TRBJ1-3,CASSSSGTDSGNTIYF,TGTGCCAGCTCATCCTCTGGGACAGACTCTGGAAACACCATATATTTT
-,TRBV5-6,TRBJ1-2,CASSFSHREDYGYTF,TGTGCCAGCAGCTTTAGTCACAGGGAAGACTATGGCTACACCTTC
-,TRBV18,TRBJ2-2,CASSPLASGPANTGELFF,TGTGCCAGCTCACCTCTAGCCAGCGGGCCCGCGAACACCGGGGAGCTGTTTTTT
-,TRBV6-1,TRBJ1-2,CASSSTGRSYGYTF,TGTGCCAGCAGCTCTACGGGGAGATCCTATGGCTACACCTTC
TRBD2,TRBV4-1,TRBJ2-1,CASSPHGGAEFF,TGCGCCAGCAGCCCCCACGGGGGGGCCGAATTCTTC
TRBD2,TRBV6-6,TRBJ2-3,CASSSSGGGADTQYF,TGTGCCAGCAGTTCGAGCGGGGGGGGTGCAGATACGCAGTATTTT
TRBD1,TRBV19,TRBJ2-1,CASSIADRGNEQFF,TGTGCCAGTAGTATAGCTGACAGGGGAAATGAGCAGTTCTTC
-,TRBV25-1,TRBJ1-1,CASSEFGNTEAFF,TGTGCCAGCAGTGAATTCGGGAACACTGAAGCTTTCTTT
-,TRBV6-5,TRBJ1-3,CASSGDGNTIYF,TGTGCCAGCAGCGGAGATGGAAACACCATATATTTT
-,TRBV28,TRBJ1-1,CASSLTGLEAFF,TGTGCCAGCAGTTTGACAGGACTTGAAGCTTTCTTT
-,TRBV7-2,TRBJ2-1,CASSLAVSSYNEQFF,TGTGCCAGCAGCTTAGCCGTGAGCTCCTACAATGAGCAGTTCTTC